The text below deals with one TCR beta chain. Its antigen is not identified. The CDR3 extends over 12 amino acids. From germline, CDR1 is SNHLY and CDR2 FYNNEI. Trimming took off 6 bases at V and 7 bases at J, with 13 bases between the two ends. The source of the sample is a study of memory CD4+ T cells and cytomegalovirus serostatus. Findings of the study overall: The CMV-associated TCR signature appears largely within the CD4+ memory repertoire. A US-trained random forest predicted CMV serostatus with median AUC approximately 0.9.

Some clones are missing from TCRdb's copy, which holds only in-frame ones; the method was immunoSEQ multiplex PCR. The table lists under 50,000 clones, 70% to 80% of them singletons, with 5.3% in the top ten. Single viable CD3+CD4+CD8-CD45RO+ cells were sorted as the memory CD4+ T cells. The receptor's source is an adult in good health and CMV-seropositive. This chain joins TRBV2 and TRBJ2-7, with D possibly matching TRBD1 (6 bases). Source material: memory CD4+ T cells from blood. CDR3 nucleotides: TGTGCCAGCAGGGACAGCCCCGGGGAGCAGTACTTC. Translation gives CASRDSPGEQYF.